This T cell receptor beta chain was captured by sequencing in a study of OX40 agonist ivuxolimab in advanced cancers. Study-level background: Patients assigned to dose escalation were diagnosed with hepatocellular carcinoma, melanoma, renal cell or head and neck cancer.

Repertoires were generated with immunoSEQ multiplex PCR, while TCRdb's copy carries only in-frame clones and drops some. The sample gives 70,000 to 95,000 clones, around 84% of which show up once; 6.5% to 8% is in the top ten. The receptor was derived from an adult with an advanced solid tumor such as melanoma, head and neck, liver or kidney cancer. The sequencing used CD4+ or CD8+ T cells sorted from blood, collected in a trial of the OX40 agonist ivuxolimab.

The CDR3: CASSPDRDEKLFF. The CDR3, as DNA: TGTGCCAGCTCACCAGACAGGGATGAAAAACTGTTTTTT. The chain employs TRBV18 and TRBJ1-4; TRBD1 aligns across 7 bases. Trimming cost V 2 bases and J 6 bases; bases outside gene matches: 0. The length of the CDR3 is 13 residues. Germline-derived CDR1 and CDR2 are KGHSH and LQKENI.